A selection of T cell receptor beta chains follows, all from one sample in a study of CD8 T cells in ankylosing spondylitis. TCRdb re-derived calls from the 5' RACE reads in MiXCR, one entry per CDR3 protein. Found here are 200,000 or so distinct CDR3 sequences, approximately 13% of them singletons; the top ten hold 9.5% to 11%. Material: blood, either unsorted or a sorted T cell fraction (not recorded which). Receptors were obtained from a female donor with ankylosing spondylitis or in good health (not recorded which). CDR3s include the opening cysteine and the closing phenylalanine or tryptophan. A D gene is named only where the DNA matches it firmly. Clone size is given for some rows only: seen once, a few or many times, or a class if the clone is expanded.

v_call	clone_size	j_call	d_call	cdr3_aa	cdr3_nt
TRBV5-5	NA	TRBJ2-1	TRBD1	CASSLWTGSDNEQFF	TGTGCCAGCAGCCTATGGACAGGGAGCGACAATGAGCAGTTCTTC
TRBV28	many	TRBJ2-5	TRBD2	CASSPLSGSYQETQYF	TGTGCCAGCAGCCCCCTTAGCGGGAGCTACCAAGAGACCCAGTACTTC
TRBV29-1	many	TRBJ2-2	TRBD1	CSVGPPQGTGELFF	TGCAGCGTTGGCCCTCCACAGGGGACCGGGGAGCTGTTTTTT
TRBV15	NA	TRBJ1-2	NA	CATSRGREGLLYGYTF	TGTGCCACCAGCAGAGGAAGGGAAGGACTGCTGTATGGCTACACCTTC
TRBV5-5	NA	TRBJ2-7	TRBD2	CASSPGLAGTCEQYF	TGTGCCAGCAGCCCGGGACTAGCGGGAACCTGCGAGCAGTACTTC
TRBV5-5	many	TRBJ1-1	NA	CASSLGGVTTGTEAFF	TGTGCCAGCAGCTTAGGCGGGGTTACAACGGGCACTGAAGCTTTCTTT
TRBV7-3	many	TRBJ1-2	NA	CASSLGRSYGYTF	TGTGCCAGCAGCTTAGGCAGGAGCTATGGCTACACCTTC
TRBV2	NA	TRBJ2-1	NA	CASSERIYNEQFF	TGTGCCAGCAGTGAAAGGATTTACAATGAGCAGTTCTTC
TRBV7-2	few	TRBJ1-4	TRBD1	CASSPGQGARRKLFF	TGTGCCAGCAGCCCAGGACAGGGGGCTCGGAGAAAACTGTTTTTT
TRBV24-1	many	TRBJ2-3	TRBD1	CATSDLGQRPDTQYF	TGTGCCACCAGTGATCTGGGACAGAGGCCAGATACGCAGTATTTT
TRBV12-3/TRBV12-4	many	TRBJ1-2	TRBD1	CASSNRGYGYTF	TGTGCCAGCAGCAACAGGGGGTATGGCTACACCTTC
TRBV9	NA	TRBJ2-7	NA	CASSVDGGSYEQYF	TGTGCCAGCAGCGTAGATGGCGGCTCCTACGAGCAGTACTTC
TRBV7-9	many	TRBJ2-1	TRBD2	CASKGGSSNNEQFF	TGTGCCAGCAAGGGCGGGAGTAGTAACAATGAGCAGTTCTTC
TRBV7-2	many	TRBJ1-5	NA	CASSPAFSQPQHF	TGTGCCAGCAGCCCGGCATTCAGTCAGCCCCAGCATTTT
TRBV5-1	many	TRBJ2-3	NA	CASTRDVRQSTDTQYF	TGCGCCAGTACCCGGGACGTACGGCAGAGCACAGATACGCAGTATTTT
TRBV27	many	TRBJ2-2	NA	CASRSGAQFRELFF	TGTGCCAGCCGATCGGGGGCCCAGTTCCGGGAGCTGTTTTTT
TRBV6-2/TRBV6-3	NA	TRBJ1-1	NA	CASSYFEMNTEAFF	TGTGCCAGCAGTTACTTTGAGATGAACACTGAAGCTTTCTTT
TRBV18	NA	TRBJ2-1	NA	CASSPQGELPYNEQFF	TGTGCCAGCTCACCACAAGGGGAACTTCCGTACAATGAGCAGTTCTTC
TRBV28	many	TRBJ1-5	NA	CASSLSDGSNQPQHF	TGTGCCAGCAGTTTATCCGACGGTAGCAATCAGCCCCAGCATTTT
TRBV12-5	NA	TRBJ1-2	NA	CASGLGGYTF	TGTGCTAGTGGTTTGGGGGGATACACCTTC
TRBV5-1	NA	TRBJ1-2	NA	CASRRANREGEGYTF	TGCGCCAGCCGACGGGCAAACAGGGAGGGAGAGGGCTACACCTTC
TRBV11-2	few	TRBJ2-1	NA	CASSLSGGQLDEQFF	TGTGCCAGCAGCCTTTCGGGGGGCCAGTTGGATGAGCAGTTCTTC
TRBV9	many	TRBJ2-3	NA	CASSVGGALGDTQYF	TGTGCCAGCAGCGTAGGAGGGGCCTTAGGAGATACGCAGTATTTT
TRBV5-1	many	TRBJ1-2	NA	CASSLDHAAGRILGGYTF	TGCGCCAGCAGCTTGGACCACGCCGCGGGACGGATTTTAGGTGGCTACACCTTC
TRBV21-1	NA	TRBJ2-7	NA	CASSKYDGKSYEQYF	TGTGCCAGCAGCAAATATGATGGGAAGAGCTACGAGCAGTACTTC
TRBV24-1	NA	TRBJ1-2	TRBD1	CATSDFGTAYGYTF	TGTGCCACCAGTGATTTTGGGACAGCCTATGGCTACACCTTC
TRBV14	many	TRBJ1-2	NA	CASSQADLRGYTF	TGTGCCAGCAGCCAAGCAGACTTACGGGGCTACACCTTC
TRBV7-2	few	TRBJ1-2	NA	CASTFGRLIPNYGYTF	TGTGCCAGCACCTTTGGGCGCTTGATACCTAACTATGGCTACACCTTC
TRBV6-7	NA	TRBJ1-2	NA	CASSPYENYGYTF	TGTGCCAGCAGCCCATACGAGAACTATGGCTACACCTTC
TRBV4-3	few	TRBJ2-7	NA	CASSQESQGREQYF	TGCGCCAGCAGCCAAGAGTCACAGGGTAGAGAGCAGTACTTC
TRBV7-7	many	TRBJ1-6	NA	CASSPMGSNSPLHF	TGTGCCAGCAGCCCGATGGGAAGTAATTCACCCCTCCACTTT
TRBV18	few	TRBJ1-5	TRBD1	CASSPEGASNQPQHF	TGTGCCAGCTCCCCGGAGGGGGCTAGCAATCAGCCCCAGCATTTT
TRBV7-9	many	TRBJ2-1	NA	CASSLEGIQEQFF	TGTGCCAGCAGCTTAGAAGGGATTCAGGAGCAGTTCTTC
TRBV28	few	TRBJ2-2	TRBD2	CASIRGGSNTGELFF	TGTGCCTCTATTCGGGGGGGTTCGAACACCGGGGAGCTGTTTTTT
TRBV11-2	many	TRBJ1-2	NA	CASSFRGGYTF	TGTGCCAGCAGCTTCCGGGGAGGCTACACCTTC
TRBV7-2	few	TRBJ1-2	TRBD1	CASSLAGTVGGYTF	TGTGCCAGCAGCTTAGCCGGGACAGTCGGCGGCTACACCTTC
TRBV5-5	many	TRBJ1-2	NA	CASSSPGTYGYTF	TGTGCCAGCAGCTCACCAGGGACCTACGGCTACACCTTC
TRBV3-1	many	TRBJ2-3	TRBD2	CASSPGLIGRERDTQYF	TGTGCCAGCAGCCCGGGATTGATCGGGAGGGAAAGAGATACGCAGTATTTT
TRBV4-3	many	TRBJ1-1	NA	CASSQEVLQTEAFF	TGCGCCAGCAGCCAAGAAGTTTTACAGACTGAAGCTTTCTTT
TRBV12-3/TRBV12-4	many	TRBJ1-2	TRBD1	CASSLAPGTAYGYTF	TGTGCCAGCAGTTTAGCTCCTGGGACAGCCTATGGCTACACCTTC
TRBV5-1	many	TRBJ2-7	TRBD1	CASSLDGQGKYEQYF	TGCGCCAGCAGCTTGGATGGACAGGGGAAGTACGAGCAGTACTTC
TRBV18	NA	TRBJ2-5	TRBD1	CASSPSGTGNGETQYF	TGTGCCAGCTCACCATCGGGGACAGGGAACGGAGAGACCCAGTACTTC
TRBV12-3/TRBV12-4	few	TRBJ2-7	NA	CASSPPTLPYEQYF	TGTGCCAGCAGTCCCCCGACGTTACCCTACGAGCAGTACTTC
TRBV5-1	few	TRBJ2-1	TRBD1	CASSSTGTGINEQFF	TGCGCCAGCAGCTCGACCGGGACAGGGATCAATGAGCAGTTCTTC
TRBV6-1	many	TRBJ1-2	NA	CASSEVGAGDGYTF	TGTGCCAGCAGTGAAGTGGGGGCTGGGGATGGCTACACCTTC
TRBV20-1	many	TRBJ1-2	NA	CSAPNPQGLTGYTF	TGCAGTGCTCCCAACCCACAGGGTCTCACTGGCTACACCTTC
TRBV5-1	NA	TRBJ2-4	NA	CASSPSAGVAKNIQYF	TGCGCCAGCAGCCCATCAGCGGGTGTAGCCAAAAACATTCAGTACTTC
TRBV6-2/TRBV6-3	many	TRBJ1-1	NA	CASSRGMNTEAFF	TGTGCCAGCAGTCGAGGGATGAACACTGAAGCTTTCTTT
TRBV5-1	NA	TRBJ2-2	NA	CASNLLGGPGELFF	TGCGCCAGCAACTTGCTGGGGGGGCCCGGGGAGCTGTTTTTT
TRBV4-3	NA	TRBJ2-2	TRBD2	CASSQRLAGATGELFF	TGCGCCAGCAGCCAGAGACTAGCAGGCGCCACCGGGGAGCTGTTTTTT
TRBV6-6	many	TRBJ2-7	NA	CASSGVLYEQYF	TGTGCCAGCAGTGGGGTCCTCTACGAGCAGTACTTC
TRBV2	many	TRBJ2-6	NA	CASSPVSSGANVLTF	TGTGCCAGCAGCCCAGTCAGCTCTGGGGCCAACGTCCTGACTTTC
TRBV7-8	many	TRBJ2-2	NA	CASSLREGNTGELFF	TGTGCCAGCAGCTTAAGGGAAGGGAACACCGGGGAGCTGTTTTTT
TRBV7-7	many	TRBJ2-5	NA	CASSLRAGETQYF	TGTGCCAGCAGCTTACGGGCTGGGGAGACCCAGTACTTC
TRBV7-2	many	TRBJ2-7	NA	CASSRDLQREQYF	TGTGCCAGCAGCCGAGACTTGCAGCGCGAGCAGTACTTC
TRBV10-3	NA	TRBJ2-5	TRBD2	CAVKPSSGRAKETQYF	TGTGCCGTCAAGCCATCTAGCGGGAGGGCTAAAGAGACCCAGTACTTC